Below, 10 T cell receptor beta chains from the same sample are listed, as sequenced in a study of CD8 T cells in Susac syndrome. RNA totalling roughly 0.5 to 1 ug underwent reverse transcription with random hexamers. A single record per CDR3 protein comes from TCRdb applying MiXCR to the immunoSEQ multiplex PCR reads. This table holds approximately 270,000 distinct CDR3 sequences, around 93% found once. Sequencing was done on a sample of CD4+ T cells from PBMCs. These receptors were taken from a human donor with multiple sclerosis.

The chain recombines TRBV3-1 with TRBJ1-1; no firm D call. This CDR3 has 14 amino acids. The V end was cut by 2 bases, the J end by 1 base, with 8 bases between. Germline V gene data show CDR1 as LGHDT and CDR2 as YNNKEL (reference sequence). The DNA of the CDR3 is TGTGCCAGCAGCCAACGCACCCGGAACACTGAAGCTTTCTTT. Protein: CASSQRTRNTEAFF.

This rearrangement joins TRBV29-1 to TRBJ2-3, with D perhaps TRBD1 (6 bases). This CDR3 is built from 11 residues. Germline V gene data show CDR1 as SQVTM and CDR2 as ANQGSEA. Trimming removed 4 bases at V and 7 bases at J, with 9 bases between. Written as DNA, the CDR3 is TGCAGCGTTGGGACAGCTAATACGCAGTATTTT. This sequence encodes CSVGTANTQYF.

A few counts support this clonotype. The chain employs TRBV12-3 or TRBV12-4 and TRBJ2-4, with 7 bases aligning to TRBD1. The CDR3 runs to 16 residues. J was trimmed by 0 bases and V by 5 bases; bases with no gene match: 7. The CDR3 coding sequence is TGTGCCAGCAGTCCAGGGACAGCTCCAGCCAAAAACATTCAGTACTTC. It is translated as CASSPGTAPAKNIQYF.

V gene TRBV7-9 combines with J gene TRBJ1-4; D is perhaps TRBD1 (5 bases). The CDR3 has 17 residues. The germline V gene has CDR1 SEHNR and CDR2 FQNEAQ (reference sequence). V dropped 5 bases and J dropped 8 bases, with 24 bases sitting between them. CDR3 sequence: CASSGSYGALRDEKLFF. The CDR3 DNA sequence: TGTGCCAGCAGCGGGTCGTACGGGGCTCTGAGAGACGAAAAACTGTTTTTT.

V and J are TRBV3-1 and TRBJ2-1; 8 nucleotides line up with TRBD2. Trimming at V came to 4 bases and at J to 8 bases, leaving 13 bases not matched to a gene. Germline V CDR1 and CDR2: LGHDT, YNNKEL (reference sequence). The CDR3 contains 16 residues. CDR3 sequence: CASSPQGGLALHEQFF. CDR3 DNA: TGTGCCAGCAGCCCTCAGGGAGGACTAGCTCTGCATGAGCAGTTCTTC.

This chain uses TRBV6-6 with TRBJ1-2; tentatively, D is TRBD1 (6 bases). With 5 bases removed from V and 8 bases from J, the gap between germline ends came to 15 bases. Germline lookup yields CDR1 MNHNY and CDR2 SVGAGI (reference sequence). The CDR3 runs 13 residues. The CDR3 region has the DNA TGTGCCAGCAGTCTAACAGGGTTAGGCGGCTACACCTTC. Its protein product is CASSLTGLGGYTF.

The chain joins TRBV27 to TRBJ2-7; a possible D gene is TRBD2 (5 bases). The CDR3 is 15 amino acids. Germline V gives CDR1 MNHEY, CDR2 SMNVEV (reference sequence). V was shortened by 0 bases and J by 3 bases, with 12 bases between the two germline ends. The CDR3 DNA follows: TGTGCCAGCAGTTTATCAGACGGGATGAACTACGAGCAGTACTTC. Amino acids: CASSLSDGMNYEQYF.

V and J are TRBV14 and TRBJ2-2; no reliable D call. The CDR3 sequence is 13 residues long. Looked up from germline, CDR1 is SGHDN and CDR2 is FVKESK. The V gene lost 0 bases and the J gene lost 6 bases, with 5 bases spanning the gap. The CDR3 protein is CASSQDLAGELFF. The CDR3 DNA reads TGTGCCAGCAGCCAAGATCTGGCCGGGGAGCTGTTTTTT.

This chain joins TRBV6-2 or TRBV6-3 and TRBJ2-1; 9 bases agree with TRBD2. Germline assignment: CDR1 MNHEY and CDR2 SVGEGT. With V trimmed by 5 bases and J by 6 bases, 11 bases remained unmatched. The CDR3 totals 16 residues. CDR3 sequence: CASSIAGAPPLNEQFF. Here the CDR3 DNA reads TGTGCCAGCAGTATAGCGGGAGCCCCACCCCTCAATGAGCAGTTCTTC.

The CDR3 is CASAPPVETQYF. The CDR3 coding sequence is TGTGCCAGCGCCCCCCCGGTGGAGACCCAGTACTTC. The chain couples TRBV7-8 to TRBJ2-5; no definite D call. CDR3 length equals 12 residues. Trimming took 8 bases from V and 5 from J, leaving 12 bases between them. Germline lookup yields CDR1 SGHVS and CDR2 FQNEAQ.